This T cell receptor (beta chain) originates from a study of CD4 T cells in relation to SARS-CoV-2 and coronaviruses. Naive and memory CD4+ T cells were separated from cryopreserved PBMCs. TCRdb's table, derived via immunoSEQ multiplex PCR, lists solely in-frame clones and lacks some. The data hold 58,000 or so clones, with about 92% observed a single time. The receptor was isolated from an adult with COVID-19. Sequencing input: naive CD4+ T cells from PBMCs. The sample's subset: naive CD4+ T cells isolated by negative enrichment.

The CDR3 DNA follows: TGTGCCAGTAGAATCAGACTAGCGGGAGATAGGAGTGAGCAGTTCTTC. This sequence encodes CASRIRLAGDRSEQFF. V gene TRBV19 combines with J gene TRBJ2-1, with TRBD2 matching 12 bases. There are 16 residues in the CDR3. V trimming: 6 bases; J trimming: 9 bases; junction bases outside the gene matches: 12. The germline V gene has CDR1 LNHDA and CDR2 SQIVND (reference sequence).